The rows below give T cell receptor beta chains drawn from one sample of a study of blood T cells in healthy people across ages. One entry per CDR3 protein, called by TCRdb with MiXCR from the 5' RACE reads. Here the sample spans some 1.5 million distinct CDR3 sequences, 28% being singletons. The specimen was blood. The source is a woman aged 25-40 years in good health. CDR3s include the opening cysteine and the closing phenylalanine or tryptophan. The D gene is left open where the match is weak. Part of the rows lack a size; the others show once, few, many or a class for expanded clones.

D gene	J gene	V gene	clone size	CDR3 DNA	CDR3 protein
TRBD2	TRBJ2-2	TRBV6-5	NA	TGTGCCAGCAGTTCCGGACTAGCGGGCCTTACCGGGGAGCTGTTTTTT	CASSSGLAGLTGELFF
NA	TRBJ2-3	TRBV2	few	TGTGCCAGCAGTGGCTCGGCCGTGAGCGATACGCAGTATTTT	CASSGSAVSDTQYF
NA	TRBJ2-5	TRBV20-1	few	TGCAGTGCTATAGCAGGGGATAAGGAGACCCAGTACTTC	CSAIAGDKETQYF
TRBD1	TRBJ1-4	TRBV5-1	NA	TGCGCCAGCAGCTTTGGACAGGATGGAGAAAAACTGTTTTTT	CASSFGQDGEKLFF
TRBD2	TRBJ2-7	TRBV5-1	NA	TGCGCCAGCAGCCTTGGGCGGGGGGCTGTCTACGAGCAGTACTTC	CASSLGRGAVYEQYF
NA	TRBJ2-7	TRBV6-5	many	TGTGCCAGCAGCAATCGTGGGGGAGGCGAGCAGTACTTC	CASSNRGGGEQYF
TRBD2	TRBJ2-3	TRBV6-5	NA	TGTGCCAGCAGTTACTCGAGAACTAGCGGGGTATTGTATACGCAGTATTTT	CASSYSRTSGVLYTQYF
NA	TRBJ2-7	TRBV29-1	many	TGCAGCGTTGAAGATGAGGCAGGCTCCGAGCAGTACTTC	CSVEDEAGSEQYF
TRBD1	TRBJ1-1	TRBV18	NA	TGTGCCAGCTCTCCAATACTACAGGGGGGCACTGAAGCTTTCTTT	CASSPILQGGTEAFF
NA	TRBJ1-1	TRBV13	NA	TGTGCCAGCAGCCAATACGGGCCCCTTGAAACTTTCTTT	CASSQYGPLETFF
TRBD1	TRBJ2-7	TRBV20-1	NA	TGCAGTGCTGAGCGAACGGGACAGGGTATGTCCTACGAGCAGTACTTC	CSAERTGQGMSYEQYF
TRBD2	TRBJ2-7	TRBV15	few	TGTGCCACCAGCACCGGGGGGACTAGCGGATACGAGCAGTACTTC	CATSTGGTSGYEQYF
NA	TRBJ2-5	TRBV28	NA	TGTGCCAGCAGTTTCCACCCCATCTCCGGACGGGTTAAAGAGACCCAGTACTTC	CASSFHPISGRVKETQYF
NA	TRBJ2-7	TRBV4-1	NA	TGCGCCAGCAGCCCCCGTGGGGGGCACGCCTACGAGCAGTACTTC	CASSPRGGHAYEQYF
TRBD2	TRBJ2-5	TRBV14	NA	TGTGCCAGCAGCCTACTCCGGGACTACAACAATGAGCAGTACTTC	CASSLLRDYNNEQYF
NA	TRBJ1-6	TRBV7-2	once	TGTGCCAGCAGCCCAACCACCTTATCTAATTTACCCCTCCACTTT	CASSPTTLSNLPLHF
NA	TRBJ2-2	TRBV20-1	NA	TGCAGTGCTAGACAGACGGCGAACACCGGGGAGCTGTTTTTT	CSARQTANTGELFF
TRBD2	TRBJ2-7	TRBV2	NA	TGTGCCAGCAGGCAACTAGCGGCGAGCTCCTACGAGCAGTACTTC	CASRQLAASSYEQYF
NA	TRBJ2-7	TRBV11-2	NA	TGTGCCAGCAGCTTAGGTAGGGGGGGCCGAACCTACGAGCAGTACTTC	CASSLGRGGRTYEQYF
NA	TRBJ2-1	TRBV15	few	TGTGCCACCAGCAGACTTCAGACAGGACCCAAGCAGTTCTTC	CATSRLQTGPKQFF
NA	TRBJ2-5	TRBV15	NA	TGTGCCACCAGCAGAGACGAGGGTCGGGAGACCCAGTACTTC	CATSRDEGRETQYF
TRBD2	TRBJ2-3	TRBV12-3/TRBV12-4	NA	TGTGCCAGCAGCCGAGCGGGGGGGGATGCGCAGTATTTT	CASSRAGGDAQYF
NA	TRBJ2-3	TRBV29-1	many	TGCAGCGTTGAGACAGTCACAGATACGCAGTATTTT	CSVETVTDTQYF
NA	TRBJ2-5	TRBV5-1	few	TGCGCCAGCAGCAGACTCCTCCAAGAGACCCAGTACTTC	CASSRLLQETQYF